A selection of T cell receptor beta chains follows, all from one sample in a study of tumor-infiltrating lymphocytes in primary liver carcinoma. TCRdb used MiXCR to reprocess the multiplex PCR reads, holding one entry per CDR3 protein. Among 75,000 to 80,000 distinct CDR3 sequences listed, 65% to 75% were seen once. Sequencing used tumor-adjacent normal liver tissue. These receptors all come from a man aged 40-55 years with primary liver carcinoma and hepatitis B virus infection. CDR3s include the opening cysteine and the closing phenylalanine or tryptophan. The D gene is left open where the match is weak. The size entry is marked missing in some rows and otherwise reads once, few, many or a size class.

j_call d_call v_call clone_size cdr3_aa cdr3_nt
TRBJ1-1 . TRBV11-2 . CASGLSGYAAFF TGTGCCAGCGGCTTATCAGGGTATGCAGCTTTCTTC
TRBJ2-5 . TRBV4-3 . CASIQGVAGSGETQYF TGCGCCAGCATCCAAGGGGTAGCAGGGAGCGGGGAGACCCAGTACTTC
TRBJ1-3 . TRBV12-3/TRBV12-4 . CASSLDQCISGNTIYF TGTGCCAGTAGTCTTGACCAGTGCATCTCTGGAAACACTATATATTTT
TRBJ2-5 . TRBV6-1 . CASSVRGTETHYF TGTGCCAGCAGTGTAAGGGGTACAGAGACCCATTACTTC
TRBJ2-3 TRBD2 TRBV4-2 . CACSQVEGDSGGTDTQYF TGTGCCTGCAGCCAAGTTGAGGGTGATAGCGGGGGGACAGATACGCAGTATTTT
TRBJ2-7 . TRBV10-3 . CAIIAERGYEQYF TGTGCCATCATTGCGGAGAGGGGATACGAGCAGTACTTC
TRBJ2-7 TRBD2 TRBV29-1 many CSVGLAGGYEQYF TGCAGCGTTGGTCTAGCGGGAGGCTACGAGCAGTACTTC
TRBJ2-2 TRBD2 TRBV7-9 . CASSWTSSSGTGELFF TGTGCCAGCAGCTGGACTAGCAGTTCGGGCACCGGGGAGCTGTTTTTT
TRBJ2-1 . TRBV29-1 . CSTLTGTLGNEQLF TGCAGCACCCTGACAGGTACCCTCGGCAATGAGCAATTGTTC
TRBJ2-3 . TRBV28 . CASSKTVQTDTQYF TGTGCCAGCTCTAAGACAGTACAGACAGATACGCAGTATTTT
TRBJ2-6 . TRBV6-5 once CASSYSGSSSGTNVLTF TGTGCCAGCAGTTACTCTGGGAGTAGCTCTGGCACCAACGTCCTGACTTTC
TRBJ2-7 . TRBV6-6 . CAGSYLRRGVTYEQYF TGTGCCGGTAGTTACCTACGAAGGGGGGTTACCTACGAGCAGTACTTC
TRBJ2-1 TRBD2 TRBV6-6 . CASRTSGRAGVEQFF TGTGCCAGCAGGACTAGCGGGAGGGCCGGGGTTGAGCAGTTCTTC
TRBJ2-1 TRBD2 TRBV12-3/TRBV12-4 once CVSKGTSGSYEQFF TGTGTCAGCAAGGGGACTAGCGGGAGTTATGAGCAGTTCTTC
TRBJ2-7 TRBD2 TRBV29-1 many CSEGLAGFHEQYF TGCAGCGAGGGACTAGCGGGTTTCCACGAGCAGTACTTC
TRBJ2-1 . TRBV6-1 once CVRSEGRGWYNEQFF TGTGTCCGCAGTGAGGGAAGGGGGTGGTACAATGAGCAGTTCTTC
TRBJ2-1 TRBD1 TRBV29-1 . CRVEQGANEQFF TGCAGAGTTGAACAGGGGGCCAATGAGCAGTTCTTC
TRBJ2-2 . TRBV4-1 once CVSSQGLSSAGELFF TGCGTCAGCAGCCAAGGCCTAAGCAGTGCGGGGGAGCTGTTTTTT
TRBJ2-7 . TRBV7-9 many CASSFLGDEQYF TGTGCCAGCAGCTTTCTTGGGGACGAGCAGTACTTC
TRBJ1-5 . TRBV11-2 once CSSSHGFTEPNQPQHF TGTTCCAGCAGCCATGGGTTTACGGAGCCCAATCAGCCCCAGCATTTT
TRBJ2-7 . TRBV10-2 many CATKQLLSYEQYF TGCGCCACCAAACAGCTTTTGTCCTACGAGCAGTACTTC
TRBJ2-7 . TRBV24-1 . CTTSAQGYEQNF TGTACCACCAGTGCCCAGGGCTACGAGCAGAACTTC
TRBJ2-1 TRBD2 TRBV11-2 . CASCSVTGGYGNEQFF TGTGCGAGCTGCTCCGTAACGGGAGGTTATGGCAATGAGCAGTTCTTC
TRBJ2-7 TRBD1 TRBV5-6 . CASSLVAGQGYEQYF TGTGCCAGCAGCTTGGTCGCGGGACAGGGCTACGAGCAGTACTTC
TRBJ2-1 . TRBV4-1 . CAISQGSTARASEQFF TGCGCCATCAGCCAAGGTAGCACCGCACGGGCTAGTGAGCAGTTCTTC
TRBJ2-2 . TRBV6-9 . CTSARVDTGELFF TGTACCAGCGCCAGGGTGGACACCGGGGAGCTGTTTTTT
TRBJ2-1 . TRBV6-6 once CASSPWTLSSYNVQFF TGTGCCAGCAGTCCCTGGACTTTGAGCTCCTACAATGTGCAATTCTTC
TRBJ2-7 TRBD2 TRBV7-9 . CVSSFTGGSPTPEQYF TGTGTCAGCAGCTTTACGGGGGGGAGCCCAACTCCCGAGCAGTATTTC
TRBJ2-3 . TRBV4-3 few CAGSQDLNTPDTQYF TGCGCCGGCAGTCAAGATTTAAACACCCCAGATACGCAGTATTTT
TRBJ1-3 . TRBV29-1 . CIVAGVTGNTIYF TGCATCGTTGCAGGCGTCACTGGAAACACCATATATTTT
TRBJ1-4 TRBD1 TRBV4-1 . CASSCGQGGEKLFF TGTGCCAGCAGCTGTGGGCAGGGGGGTGAAAAACTGTTTTTT
TRBJ2-7 TRBD2 TRBV6-5 . CASSPCLAGKGGYEQYF TGTGCCAGCAGTCCCTGTCTAGCGGGAAAAGGAGGTTACGAGCAGTACTTC
TRBJ2-2 . TRBV20-1 . CSASLYPGGTGELFF TGCAGTGCTAGTCTTTATCCTGGGGGGACCGGGGAGCTGTTTTTT
TRBJ2-3 TRBD2 TRBV20-1 . CNAGTSGDTQYF TGCAATGCTGGGACTAGCGGAGATACGCAGTATTTT
TRBJ2-7 . TRBV18 . CASSPEGGRYYEQYF TGTGCCAGCTCACCGGAGGGAGGACGATACTACGAGCAGTACTTC
TRBJ2-5 . TRBV4-1 few CSSSQDDTETQYF TGCTCCAGCAGCCAAGACGACACAGAGACCCAGTACTTC
TRBJ2-7 . TRBV29-1 . CNVELGDNLEQYF TGCAACGTTGAACTGGGGGATAACCTCGAGCAGTACTTC
TRBJ2-2 . TRBV7-8 many CASSITSPGLFTGELFF TGTGCCAGCAGCATCACATCACCGGGACTCTTCACCGGGGAGCTGTTTTTT
TRBJ2-1 . TRBV29-1 . CSVESLANGQFF TGCAGCGTTGAGAGTCTAGCGAATGGGCAGTTCTTC
TRBJ2-1 . TRBV29-1 . CSVETGRDLVNEQFF TGCAGCGTTGAAACTGGCAGGGACTTGGTCAATGAGCAGTTCTTC
TRBJ1-1 . TRBV29-1 . CGVRAGWEMNIEAFF TGCGGCGTTCGGGCGGGGTGGGAAATGAACATTGAAGCTTTCTTT
TRBJ2-2 TRBD2 TRBV4-3 few CASSQDSPGLAGLGEMFF TGCGCCAGCAGCCAAGATAGCCCGGGACTAGCGGGCCTCGGGGAGATGTTTTTT
TRBJ2-1 . TRBV29-1 . CSVQGGSNDIVQFF TGCAGCGTTCAGGGGGGGAGTAACGACATTGTGCAGTTCTTC
TRBJ2-7 . TRBV6-1 many CASSETSTGHF TGTGCCAGCAGTGAAACTTCTACCGGGCACTTC
TRBJ2-1 TRBD2 TRBV12-3/TRBV12-4 few CASSYGGLADDEQSF TGTGCCAGCAGTTACGGGGGACTAGCGGACGATGAGCAGTCCTTC
TRBJ1-2 . TRBV6-1 many CASSEGGGYGYTF TGTGCCAGCAGTGAAGGGGGGGGATATGGCTACACCTTC
TRBJ2-7 . TRBV29-1 . CSDPLNPPWQGSSYEQYF TGCAGCGACCCTCTAAATCCCCCATGGCAAGGGAGCTCCTACGAGCAGTACTTC
TRBJ2-7 . TRBV29-1 many CSVGGRSSYEQYF TGCAGCGTAGGTGGCCGGTCCTCCTACGAGCAGTACTTC
TRBJ2-3 . TRBV10-1 . CPSSETGGTADTQYF TGCCCCAGCAGTGAGACTGGCGGGACGGCAGATACGCAGTATTTT
TRBJ2-1 . TRBV6-2/TRBV6-3 . CASSYSPPSWLYNEQFF TGTGCCAGCAGTTACTCCCCACCTAGCTGGCTGTACAATGAGCAGTTCTTC
TRBJ2-1 . TRBV11-1 . CASREGTILSNERLF TGTGCCAGCAGGGAGGGGACAATCCTCTCCAATGAGCGGCTATTC
TRBJ2-7 . TRBV28 many CASSVGDSSYEQYF TGTGCCAGCAGCGTCGGAGACAGCTCCTACGAGCAGTACTTC